This T cell receptor beta chain was sequenced in a study of PD-L1 blockade in urothelial cancer. Study-level background: The researchers analyzed blood 3 weeks (second dose) and 6 weeks after treatment start. Specimens of blood held a median count of roughly 130,000 T cells.

Synthetic analogs of TCR templates were spiked into every PCR. Repertoires were generated with immunoSEQ multiplex PCR, while TCRdb's copy carries only in-frame clones and drops some. The sample has 38,000 or so clones, approximately 81% seen once; the top ten hold approximately 2.4%. CDR3 length: 17 amino acids. Trimming cost V 4 bases and J 0 bases, with 16 bases left between them. The V gene's germline CDR1 is MNHNS and CDR2 SASEGT. The time point is: peripheral blood 6 weeks after treatment start. The chain joins TRBV6-1 to TRBJ1-3, with D hard to call. The material was PBMCs, obtained around atezolizumab (anti-PD-L1) treatment. The clonotype originates from a man between 65 and 85 years old with urothelial cancer. CDR3 sequence (DNA): TGTGCCAGCAGTGCCCGACTCAGACGGATCTCTGGAAACACCATATATTTT. This codes for CASSARLRRISGNTIYF.